These T cell receptor beta chains were read from a single sample in a study of blood T cell repertoires in COVID-19. This table comes from immunoSEQ multiplex PCR, and its TCRdb copy is limited to in-frame clones, with some not included. This sample has 83,000 or so clones, with roughly 86% found just once. The sample was peripheral blood. All receptors come from a human donor in a cohort sampled during active COVID-19. Both conserved end residues are part of each CDR3. Each record gives: clone size, CDR3 length, J gene, V gene, D gene, CDR3 protein, CDR3 DNA. D genes are given only for firm matches. The size of a clone is reported for some rows only, either as once, few or many, or as a class for expanded clones.

clone size: .; CDR3 length: 15; J gene: TRBJ1-2; V gene: TRBV5-1; D gene: .; CDR3 protein: CASSLGSGQNYGYTF; CDR3 DNA: TGCGCCAGCAGCTTGGGTTCTGGGCAGAACTATGGCTACACCTTC
clone size: .; CDR3 length: 13; J gene: TRBJ1-2; V gene: TRBV3-1/TRBV3-2; D gene: .; CDR3 protein: CASSPRTAQGYTF; CDR3 DNA: TGTGCCAGCAGCCCTAGGACAGCGCAAGGCTACACCTTC
clone size: once; CDR3 length: 12; J gene: TRBJ1-2; V gene: TRBV6-5; D gene: TRBD1; CDR3 protein: CASWDRGYGYTF; CDR3 DNA: TGTGCCAGCTGGGACAGGGGCTATGGCTACACCTTC
clone size: .; CDR3 length: 15; J gene: TRBJ2-2; V gene: TRBV11-2; D gene: TRBD1; CDR3 protein: CASSWTGGYTGELFF; CDR3 DNA: TGTGCCAGCAGCTGGACAGGGGGCTACACCGGGGAGCTGTTTTTT
clone size: .; CDR3 length: 17; J gene: TRBJ2-7; V gene: TRBV7-9; D gene: .; CDR3 protein: CASSLGGETGALNEQYF; CDR3 DNA: TGTGCCAGCAGCTTAGGGGGGGAGACTGGGGCGCTGAACGAGCAGTACTTC
clone size: .; CDR3 length: 19; J gene: TRBJ2-6; V gene: TRBV11-2; D gene: TRBD1; CDR3 protein: CASSLSPGTGGSGANVLTF; CDR3 DNA: TGTGCCAGCAGCTTATCCCCCGGGACAGGGGGGTCTGGGGCCAACGTCCTGACTTTC
clone size: few; CDR3 length: 16; J gene: TRBJ2-7; V gene: TRBV3-1/TRBV3-2; D gene: .; CDR3 protein: CASSQVGTPYGREQYF; CDR3 DNA: TGTGCCAGCAGCCAAGTGGGGACACCGTACGGTCGGGAGCAGTACTTC
clone size: .; CDR3 length: 19; J gene: TRBJ1-4; V gene: TRBV9; D gene: TRBD1; CDR3 protein: CASSPAPGQATGENEKLFF; CDR3 DNA: TGTGCCAGCAGCCCCGCCCCGGGACAGGCGACGGGAGAGAATGAAAAACTGTTTTTT
clone size: .; CDR3 length: 13; J gene: TRBJ2-3; V gene: TRBV15; D gene: .; CDR3 protein: CATSRLQTDTQYF; CDR3 DNA: TGTGCCACCAGCAGATTACAAACAGATACGCAGTATTTT
clone size: .; CDR3 length: 14; J gene: TRBJ1-1; V gene: TRBV2; D gene: TRBD1; CDR3 protein: CASRDTGGLTEAFF; CDR3 DNA: TGTGCCAGCAGGGATACAGGGGGCCTGACTGAAGCTTTCTTT
clone size: .; CDR3 length: 11; J gene: TRBJ2-5; V gene: TRBV30; D gene: .; CDR3 protein: CAWSPRETQYF; CDR3 DNA: TGTGCCTGGAGTCCTCGTGAGACCCAGTACTTC
clone size: few; CDR3 length: 15; J gene: TRBJ2-4; V gene: TRBV6-5; D gene: TRBD1; CDR3 protein: CASSRDRGGKNIQYF; CDR3 DNA: TGTGCCAGCAGCCGGGACAGGGGAGGCAAAAACATTCAGTACTTC
clone size: .; CDR3 length: 16; J gene: TRBJ1-1; V gene: TRBV18; D gene: TRBD1; CDR3 protein: CASSPRQGTLNTEAFF; CDR3 DNA: TGTGCCAGCTCACCCCGACAGGGAACCTTGAACACTGAAGCTTTCTTT
clone size: once; CDR3 length: 16; J gene: TRBJ1-3; V gene: TRBV19; D gene: TRBD1; CDR3 protein: CASSAGRQGSGNTIYF; CDR3 DNA: TGTGCCAGTAGTGCCGGCAGACAGGGCTCTGGAAACACCATATATTTT
clone size: .; CDR3 length: 16; J gene: TRBJ2-3; V gene: TRBV19; D gene: TRBD2; CDR3 protein: CASSPGSGGAADTQYF; CDR3 DNA: TGTGCCAGTAGTCCAGGTAGCGGGGGGGCGGCAGATACGCAGTATTTT
clone size: many; CDR3 length: 17; J gene: TRBJ1-3; V gene: TRBV28; D gene: .; CDR3 protein: CASSSRTDFLSGNTIYF; CDR3 DNA: TGTGCCAGCAGTTCCCGGACAGATTTCCTCTCTGGAAACACCATATATTTT
clone size: .; CDR3 length: 16; J gene: TRBJ2-7; V gene: TRBV3-1/TRBV3-2; D gene: TRBD2; CDR3 protein: CASSQDGGTRTYEQYF; CDR3 DNA: TGTGCCAGCAGCCAAGATGGAGGGACTAGGACCTACGAGCAGTACTTC
clone size: .; CDR3 length: 15; J gene: TRBJ2-3; V gene: TRBV15; D gene: TRBD1; CDR3 protein: CATSTRQGSTDTQYF; CDR3 DNA: TGTGCCACCAGCACCCGACAGGGAAGCACAGATACGCAGTATTTT
clone size: .; CDR3 length: 14; J gene: TRBJ1-2; V gene: TRBV5-4; D gene: TRBD1; CDR3 protein: CASSPGDRNYGYTF; CDR3 DNA: TGTGCCAGCAGCCCCGGGGACAGGAACTATGGCTACACCTTC
clone size: few; CDR3 length: 17; J gene: TRBJ1-1; V gene: TRBV4-1; D gene: TRBD1; CDR3 protein: CASAKPGQGLFNTEAFF; CDR3 DNA: TGCGCCAGCGCGAAACCGGGACAGGGTTTATTCAACACTGAAGCTTTCTTT
clone size: few; CDR3 length: 13; J gene: TRBJ2-1; V gene: TRBV5-1; D gene: .; CDR3 protein: CASSTGGWEEQFF; CDR3 DNA: TGCGCCAGCTCGACGGGCGGCTGGGAGGAGCAGTTCTTC